The clone carrying this T cell receptor beta chain is medium-sized (0.01 to 0.1%) within its sample. Its cognate antigen is unknown. The CDR3 runs to 15 residues. Per the germline V gene, CDR1 is MGHRA and CDR2 is YSYEKL. V was pared by 1 base and J by 6 bases, with 4 bases of the junction left unmatched. Unique molecular identifiers, one per molecule, were present on every TCR cDNA molecule. TCRdb ran MiXCR on the 5' RACE reads and lists one entry per CDR3 protein. The table has approximately 6,800 distinct CDR3 sequences, over 12% seen once. The data were taken from a study of spatial heterogeneity in lung cancer. The wider study: There was a strong correlation between the counts of TCR transcripts measured in tumor regions and a T cell transcriptional module score that was calculated from matched bulk RNA-seq. Regarding the study as a whole: Tumors with more nonsynonymous mutations had more expanded intratumoral alpha and beta TCRs.

Sample time point: sample taken at primary tumor resection. The donor population consisted of more than 55 patients with untreated, early-stage non-small cell lung cancer. Material for sequencing was whole RNA from tumor, nontumor lung or frozen PBMC, left unsorted. The sequencing used lung tumor tissue, collected at surgery. The rearrangement links TRBV4-1 to TRBJ1-4; 8 bases fit TRBD1. The receptor was isolated from a male donor with early-stage non-small cell lung cancer. CDR3 bases: TGCGCCAGCAGCCAAGGACAGGGGACGGATGAAAAACTGTTTTTT. Translated, it gives CASSQGQGTDEKLFF.